The T cell receptor beta chain described here comes from a study of T cell repertoires in cytomegalovirus infection. CDR1 MDHEN and CDR2 SYDVKM come from the germline V gene. The CDR3 is 13 amino acids. V dropped 6 bases and J dropped 5 bases, with 13 bases sitting between them. MiXCR, applied by TCRdb to the reads, yields one record per CDR3 protein. The sample has about 450,000 distinct CDR3 sequences; roughly a third are singletons. A word on this clonotype: Its cognate antigen is unknown.

Study observations and caveats: Across the ex vivo response, the dominant clonotypes were HLA-C-restricted CMV-specific TCR beta clonotypes.

The sample taken for sequencing was PBMCs. The clonotype comes from a human donor in good health (CMV status not recorded). Some clones in this sample may be carry-over from other donors' samples. J is TRBJ2-5 and V is TRBV28; D unresolved. CDR3 bases: TGTGCCAGCAGGCAGGTCGTCGTCGAGACCCAGTACTTC. Its translation: CASRQVVVETQYF. Together with reference TRBV28 and TRBJ2-5, the CDR3 gives the full variable domain: DVKVTQSSRYLVKRTGEKVFLECVQDMDHENMFWYRQDPGLGLRLIYFSYDVKMKEKGDIPEGYSVSREKKERFSLILESASTNQTSMYLCASRQVVVETQYFGPGTRLLVL.